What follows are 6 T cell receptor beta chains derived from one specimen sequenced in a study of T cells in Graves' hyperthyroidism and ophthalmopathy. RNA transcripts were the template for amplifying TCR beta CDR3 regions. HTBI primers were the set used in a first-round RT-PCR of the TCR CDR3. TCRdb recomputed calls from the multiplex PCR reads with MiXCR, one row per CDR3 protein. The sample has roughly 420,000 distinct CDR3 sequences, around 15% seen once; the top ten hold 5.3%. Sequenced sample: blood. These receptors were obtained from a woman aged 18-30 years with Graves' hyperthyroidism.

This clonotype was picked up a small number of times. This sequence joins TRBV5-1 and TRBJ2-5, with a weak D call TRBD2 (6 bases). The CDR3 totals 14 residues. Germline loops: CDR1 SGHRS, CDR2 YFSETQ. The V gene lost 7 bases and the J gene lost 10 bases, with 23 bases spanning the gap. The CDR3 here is CASRSLTSDWVQYF. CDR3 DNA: TGCGCCAGCCGGAGCCTGACTAGTGACTGGGTCCAGTACTTC.

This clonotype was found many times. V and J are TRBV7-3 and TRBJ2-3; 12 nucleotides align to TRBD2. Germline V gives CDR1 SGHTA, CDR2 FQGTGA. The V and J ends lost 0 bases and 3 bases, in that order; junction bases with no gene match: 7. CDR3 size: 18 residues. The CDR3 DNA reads TGTGCCAGCAGCTTAACGAGACTAGCGGGAGTGAGGACAGATACGCAGTATTTT. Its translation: CASSLTRLAGVRTDTQYF.

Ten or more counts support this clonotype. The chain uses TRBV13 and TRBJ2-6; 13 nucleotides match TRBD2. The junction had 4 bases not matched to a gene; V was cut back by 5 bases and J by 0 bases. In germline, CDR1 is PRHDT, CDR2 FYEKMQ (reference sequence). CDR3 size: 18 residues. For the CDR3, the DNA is TGTGCCAGCAGCGCAGGGACTAGCGGGACCTCTGGGGCCAACGTCCTGACTTTC. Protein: CASSAGTSGTSGANVLTF.

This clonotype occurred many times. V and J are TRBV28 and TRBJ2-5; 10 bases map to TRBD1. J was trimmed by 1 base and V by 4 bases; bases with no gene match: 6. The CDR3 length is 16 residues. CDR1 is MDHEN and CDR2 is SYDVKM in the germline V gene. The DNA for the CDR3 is TGTGCCAGCAGTTCCCGGGACAGGGGAGGCCAAGAGACCCAGTACTTC. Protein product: CASSSRDRGGQETQYF.

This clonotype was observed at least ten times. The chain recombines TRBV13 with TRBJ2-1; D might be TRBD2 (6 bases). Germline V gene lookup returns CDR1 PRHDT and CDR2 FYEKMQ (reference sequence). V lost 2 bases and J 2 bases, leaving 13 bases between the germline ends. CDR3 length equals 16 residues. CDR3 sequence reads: CASSLWGSGAYNEQFF. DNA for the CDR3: TGTGCCAGCAGCTTATGGGGTAGCGGAGCCTACAATGAGCAGTTCTTC. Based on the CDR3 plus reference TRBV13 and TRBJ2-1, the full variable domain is AAGVIQSPRHLIKEKRETATLKCYPIPRHDTVYWYQQGPGQDPQFLISFYEKMQSDKGSIPDRFSAQQFSDYHSELNMSSLELGDSALYFCASSLWGSGAYNEQFFGPGTRLTVL.

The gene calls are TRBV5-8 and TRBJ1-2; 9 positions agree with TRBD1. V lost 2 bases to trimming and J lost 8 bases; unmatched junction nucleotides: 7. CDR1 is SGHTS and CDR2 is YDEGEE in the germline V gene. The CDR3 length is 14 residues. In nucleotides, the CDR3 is TGTGCCAGCAGCTTACACGGGACAGGGAACGGCTACACCTTC. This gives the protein CASSLHGTGNGYTF.